This TCR beta chain was identified in a study of post-analysis software for immune sequencing data. Whole-study context: The courses of disease that were included comprised relapsing-remitting, secondary progressive and progressive-relapsing multiple sclerosis.

Trimming took 6 bases from V and 0 from J, leaving 16 bases between them. This CDR3 is 15 amino acids long. Germline V gene lookup returns CDR1 SQVTM and CDR2 ANQGSEA. This clonotype was observed a few times. What it binds is not known. Built from TCR beta cDNA, the libraries had unique molecular identifiers in them. Once about 0.95 to 10 million T cells were used, about half a million cDNA molecules resulted. TCRdb itself ran the PCR reads through MiXCR, one entry per CDR3 protein. The table records hundreds of thousands of distinct CDR3 sequences, roughly 50% of them present only once. Regarding the study as a whole: There were five or six TRBV segments more frequent in patients than controls, and TRBV5-6, TRBV5-1 and TRBV20-1 were among them. Batch-mates among the samples co-clustered strongly by F measure. The normalized Chao1 diversity of multiple sclerosis patients was significantly lower than that of controls.

The chain employs TRBV29-1 and TRBJ2-3; D is perhaps TRBD1 (5 bases). The receptor's source is a girl between 5 and 17 years old with multiple sclerosis. Sample: blood. The chain's CDR3 is CSVSSVAGSTDTQYF. CDR3 coding DNA: TGCAGCGTAAGCTCGGTAGCAGGGAGCACAGATACGCAGTATTTT.